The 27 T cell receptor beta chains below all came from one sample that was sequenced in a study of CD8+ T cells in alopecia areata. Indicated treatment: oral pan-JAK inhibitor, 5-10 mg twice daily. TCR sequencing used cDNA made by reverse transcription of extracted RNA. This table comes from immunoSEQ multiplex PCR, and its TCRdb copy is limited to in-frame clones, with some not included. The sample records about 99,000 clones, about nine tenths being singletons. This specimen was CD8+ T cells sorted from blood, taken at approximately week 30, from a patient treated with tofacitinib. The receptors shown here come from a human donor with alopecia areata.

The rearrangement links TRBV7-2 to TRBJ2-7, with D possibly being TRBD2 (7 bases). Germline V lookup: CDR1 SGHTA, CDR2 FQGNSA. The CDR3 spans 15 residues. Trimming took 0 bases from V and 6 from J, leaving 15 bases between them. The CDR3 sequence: CASSLAHSGGAEQYF. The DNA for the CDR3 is TGTGCCAGCAGCTTAGCGCATTCGGGGGGCGCCGAGCAGTACTTC.

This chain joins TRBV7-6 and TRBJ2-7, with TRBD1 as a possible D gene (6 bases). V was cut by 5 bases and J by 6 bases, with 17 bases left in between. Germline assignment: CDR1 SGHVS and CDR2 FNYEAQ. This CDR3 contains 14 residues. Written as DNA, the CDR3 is TGTGCCAGCAGCGCCCTACAGGGACCGGGCGAGCAGTACTTC. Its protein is CASSALQGPGEQYF.

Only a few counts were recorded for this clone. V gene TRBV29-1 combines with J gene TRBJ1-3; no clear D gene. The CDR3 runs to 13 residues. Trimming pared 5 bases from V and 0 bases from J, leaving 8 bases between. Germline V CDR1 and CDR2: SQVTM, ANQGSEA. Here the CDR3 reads CSVPRSSGNTIYF. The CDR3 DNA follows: TGCAGCGTTCCCCGCTCCTCTGGAAACACCATATATTTT.

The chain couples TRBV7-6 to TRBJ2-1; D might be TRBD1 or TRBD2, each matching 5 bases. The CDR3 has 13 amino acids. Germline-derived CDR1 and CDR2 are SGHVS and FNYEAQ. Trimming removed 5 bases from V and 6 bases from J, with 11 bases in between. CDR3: CASSLGPSNEQFF. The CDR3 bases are TGTGCCAGCAGCCTGGGACCATCCAATGAGCAGTTCTTC.

Here the CDR3 reads CASSQDRTGLDEQYF. The CDR3 DNA follows: TGTGCCAGCAGCCAAGACCGGACAGGTCTCGACGAGCAGTACTTC. The chain combines TRBV4-2 with TRBJ2-7; 7 bases are a match to TRBD1. V shed 0 bases and J 5 bases; nucleotides not matched to a gene: 7. Germline V gives CDR1 LGHNA, CDR2 YNFKEQ. The CDR3 spans 15 residues.

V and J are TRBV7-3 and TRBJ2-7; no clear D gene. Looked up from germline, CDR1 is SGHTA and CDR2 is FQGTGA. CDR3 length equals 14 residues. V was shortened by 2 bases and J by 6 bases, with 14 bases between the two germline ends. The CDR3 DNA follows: TGTGCCAGCAGCTTATTTCCCGGGTTGGGCGAGCAGTACTTC. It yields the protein CASSLFPGLGEQYF.

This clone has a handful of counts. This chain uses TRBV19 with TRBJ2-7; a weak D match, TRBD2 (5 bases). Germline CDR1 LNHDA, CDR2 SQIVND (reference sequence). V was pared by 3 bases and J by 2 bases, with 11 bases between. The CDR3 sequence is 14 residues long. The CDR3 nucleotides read TGTGCCAGTAGTATTTTGGACGGGACCTACGAGCAGTACTTC. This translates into CASSILDGTYEQYF.

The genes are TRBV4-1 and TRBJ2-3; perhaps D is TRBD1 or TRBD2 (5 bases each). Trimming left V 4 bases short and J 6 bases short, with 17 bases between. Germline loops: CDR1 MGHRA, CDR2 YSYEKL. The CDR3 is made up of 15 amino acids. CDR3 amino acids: CASSPRDLGSDTQYF. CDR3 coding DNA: TGCGCCAGCAGCCCCAGGGACCTGGGCTCCGATACGCAGTATTTT.

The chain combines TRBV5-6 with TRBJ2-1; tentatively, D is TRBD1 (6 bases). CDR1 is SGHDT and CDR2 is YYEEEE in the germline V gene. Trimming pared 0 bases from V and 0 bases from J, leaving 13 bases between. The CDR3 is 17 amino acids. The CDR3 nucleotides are TGTGCCAGCAGCTTGGGGATACGGGACAACTCCTACAATGAGCAGTTCTTC. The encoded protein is CASSLGIRDNSYNEQFF.

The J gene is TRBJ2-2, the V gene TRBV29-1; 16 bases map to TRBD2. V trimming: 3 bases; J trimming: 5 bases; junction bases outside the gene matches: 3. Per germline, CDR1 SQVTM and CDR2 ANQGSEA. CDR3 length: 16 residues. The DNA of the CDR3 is TGCAGCGTTGAGGGACTAGCGGGAGGGCCGACCGGGGAGCTGTTTTTT. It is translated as CSVEGLAGGPTGELFF.

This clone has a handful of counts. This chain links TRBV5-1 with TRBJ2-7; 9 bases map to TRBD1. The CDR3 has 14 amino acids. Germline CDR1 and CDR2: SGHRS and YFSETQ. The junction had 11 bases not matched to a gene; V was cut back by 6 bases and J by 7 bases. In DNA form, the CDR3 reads TGCGCCAGCACCCCAGGGACAGGGTCTGAAGAGCAGTACTTC. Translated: CASTPGTGSEEQYF.

CDR3 sequence: CASSFSAGMYEQYF. The CDR3 DNA reads as TGTGCCAGCAGTTTTTCAGCCGGGATGTACGAGCAGTACTTC. The chain carries TRBV6-6 and TRBJ2-7; perhaps TRBD2 as D (5 bases). Trimming removed 4 bases from V and 4 bases from J, with 14 bases in between. The CDR3 is made up of 14 amino acids. Germline assignment: CDR1 MNHNY and CDR2 SVGAGI (reference sequence).

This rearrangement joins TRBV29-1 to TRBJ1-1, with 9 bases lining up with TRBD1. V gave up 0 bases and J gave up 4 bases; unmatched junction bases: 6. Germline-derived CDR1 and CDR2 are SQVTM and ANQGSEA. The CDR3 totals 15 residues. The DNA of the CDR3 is TGCAGCGTTGAAGATCGGGGGACAGGGCCCACTGAAGCTTTCTTT. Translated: CSVEDRGTGPTEAFF.

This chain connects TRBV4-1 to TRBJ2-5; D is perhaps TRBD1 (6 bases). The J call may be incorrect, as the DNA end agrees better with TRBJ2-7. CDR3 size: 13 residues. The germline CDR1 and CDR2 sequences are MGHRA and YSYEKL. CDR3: CASSYRESYEQYF. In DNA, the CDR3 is TGCGCCAGCAGCTACAGGGAGTCCTACGAGCAGTACTTC.

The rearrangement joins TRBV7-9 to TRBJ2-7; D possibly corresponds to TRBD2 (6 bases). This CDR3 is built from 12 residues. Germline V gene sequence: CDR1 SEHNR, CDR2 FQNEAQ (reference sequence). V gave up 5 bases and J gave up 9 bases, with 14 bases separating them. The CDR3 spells CASSLWRGWQYF. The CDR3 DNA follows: TGTGCCAGCAGCCTATGGCGGGGTTGGCAGTACTTC.

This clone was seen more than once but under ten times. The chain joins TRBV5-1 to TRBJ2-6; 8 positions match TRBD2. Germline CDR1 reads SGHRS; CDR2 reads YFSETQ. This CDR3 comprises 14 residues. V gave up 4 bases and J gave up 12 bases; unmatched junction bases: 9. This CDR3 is CASSTGLAPIVLTF. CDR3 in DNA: TGCGCCAGCAGCACCGGACTAGCCCCTATCGTCCTGACTTTC. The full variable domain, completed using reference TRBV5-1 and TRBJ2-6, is KAGVTQTPRYLIKTRGQQVTLSCSPISGHRSVSWYQQTPGQGLQFLFEYFSETQRNKGNFPGRFSGRQFSNSRSEMNVSTLELGDSALYLCASSTGLAPIVLTFGAGSRLTVL.

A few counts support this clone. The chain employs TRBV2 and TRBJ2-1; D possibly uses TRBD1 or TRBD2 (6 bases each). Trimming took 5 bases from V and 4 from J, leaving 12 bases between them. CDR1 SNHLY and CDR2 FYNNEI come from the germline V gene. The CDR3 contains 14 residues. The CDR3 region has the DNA TGTGCCAGCAGTCCCGGGGGCGATTACAATGAGCAGTTCTTC. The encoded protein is CASSPGGDYNEQFF.

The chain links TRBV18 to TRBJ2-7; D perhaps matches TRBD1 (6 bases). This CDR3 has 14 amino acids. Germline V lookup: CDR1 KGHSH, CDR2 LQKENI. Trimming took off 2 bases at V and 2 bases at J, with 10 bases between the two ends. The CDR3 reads CASSPTDRPYEQYF. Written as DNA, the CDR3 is TGTGCCAGCTCACCAACAGACAGGCCCTACGAGCAGTACTTC.

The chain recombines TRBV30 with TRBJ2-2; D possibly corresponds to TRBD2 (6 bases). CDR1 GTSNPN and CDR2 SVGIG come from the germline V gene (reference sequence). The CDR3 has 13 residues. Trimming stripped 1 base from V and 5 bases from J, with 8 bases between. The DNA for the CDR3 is TGTGCCTGGAGTGAGGAGGGGACCGGGGAGCTGTTTTTT. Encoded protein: CAWSEEGTGELFF.

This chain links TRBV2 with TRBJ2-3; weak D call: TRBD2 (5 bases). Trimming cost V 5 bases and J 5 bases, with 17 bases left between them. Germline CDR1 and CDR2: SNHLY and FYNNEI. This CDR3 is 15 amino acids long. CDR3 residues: CASSSLVGVVDTQYF. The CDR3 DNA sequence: TGTGCCAGCAGTTCTCTGGTGGGAGTGGTAGATACGCAGTATTTT.

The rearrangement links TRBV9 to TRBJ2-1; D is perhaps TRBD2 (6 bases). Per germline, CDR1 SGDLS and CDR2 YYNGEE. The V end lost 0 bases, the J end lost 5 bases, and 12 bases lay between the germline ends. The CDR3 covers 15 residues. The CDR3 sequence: CASSVADGGHNEQFF. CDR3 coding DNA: TGTGCCAGCAGCGTAGCTGACGGGGGACACAATGAGCAGTTCTTC.

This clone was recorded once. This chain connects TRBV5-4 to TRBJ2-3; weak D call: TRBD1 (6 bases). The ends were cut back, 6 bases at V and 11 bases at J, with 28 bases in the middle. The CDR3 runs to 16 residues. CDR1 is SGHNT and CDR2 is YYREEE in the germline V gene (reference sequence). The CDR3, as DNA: TGTGCCAGCAAGGTATGGGGATCGACTACCCCAGGGGAGCAGTATTTT. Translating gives CASKVWGSTTPGEQYF.

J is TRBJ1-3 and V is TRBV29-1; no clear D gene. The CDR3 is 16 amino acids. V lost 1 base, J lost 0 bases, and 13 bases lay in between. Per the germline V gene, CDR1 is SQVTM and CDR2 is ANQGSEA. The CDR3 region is CSVEGRDRSSGNTIYF. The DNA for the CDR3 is TGCAGCGTTGAAGGTAGAGACCGGAGCTCTGGAAACACCATATATTTT.

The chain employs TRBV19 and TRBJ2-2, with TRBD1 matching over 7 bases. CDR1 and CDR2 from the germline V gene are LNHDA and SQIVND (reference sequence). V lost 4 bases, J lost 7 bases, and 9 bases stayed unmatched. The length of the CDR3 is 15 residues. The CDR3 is CASSNEQGQNGELFF. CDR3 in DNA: TGTGCCAGTAGTAACGAACAGGGGCAGAACGGGGAGCTGTTTTTT.

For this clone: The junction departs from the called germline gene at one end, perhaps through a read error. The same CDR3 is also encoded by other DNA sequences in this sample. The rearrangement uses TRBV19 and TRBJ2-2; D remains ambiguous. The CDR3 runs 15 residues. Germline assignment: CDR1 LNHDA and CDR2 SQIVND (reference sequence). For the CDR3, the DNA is TGTGCCAGTAGTCTAGAGCAGGATAACACCGGGGAGCTGTTTTTT. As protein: CASSLEQDNTGELFF. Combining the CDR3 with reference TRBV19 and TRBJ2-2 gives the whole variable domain DGGITQSPKYLFRKEGQNVTLSCEQNLNHDAMYWYRQDPGQGLRLIYYSQIVNDFQKGDIAEGYSVSREKKESFPLTVTSAQKNPTAFYLCASSLEQDNTGELFFGEGSRLTVL.

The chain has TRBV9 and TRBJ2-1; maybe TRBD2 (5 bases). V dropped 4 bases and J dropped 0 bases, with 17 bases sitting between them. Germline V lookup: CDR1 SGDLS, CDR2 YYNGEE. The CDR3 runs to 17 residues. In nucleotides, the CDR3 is TGTGCCAGCAGCCCCCCCGCGGGCCCCCGCTCCTACAATGAGCAGTTCTTC. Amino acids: CASSPPAGPRSYNEQFF. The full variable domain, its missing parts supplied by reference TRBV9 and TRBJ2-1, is DSGVTQTPKHLITATGQRVTLRCSPRSGDLSVYWYQQSLDQGLQFLIQYYNGEERAKGNILERFSAQQFPDLHSELNLSSLELGDSALYFCASSPPAGPRSYNEQFFGPGTRLTVL.

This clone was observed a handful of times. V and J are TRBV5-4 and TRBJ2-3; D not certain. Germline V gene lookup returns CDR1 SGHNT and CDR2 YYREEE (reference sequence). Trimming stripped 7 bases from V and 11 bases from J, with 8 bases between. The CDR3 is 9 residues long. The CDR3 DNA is TGTGCCAGCCGCGAAAGGCAGTATTTT. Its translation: CASRERQYF.